This TCR beta chain was sequenced in a study of T cell changes during pregnancy in multiple sclerosis (dated 2019 in TCRdb). Looking at the study overall: Changes in the T cell repertoire over the course of pregnancy were examined in this study in women with multiple sclerosis.

Concerning this clone itself: It lacks a known antigen. Within one base of it there is no much larger clone, and no base qualities were kept.

The method was the immunoSEQ multiplex PCR assay. TCRdb retrieved this table from immuneACCESS and kept in-frame rearrangements only. Not all clones are present; in checked studies, unresolved V genes account for under half, and no reason is known for the remainder. The sample table holds nearly 40,000 clones, of which 92% were seen once. The top ten clones comprise 0.75% to 0.85% of the sample. V has 3 bases trimmed and J has 7 bases trimmed; junction bases matching no gene number 18. The CDR3 holds 20 amino acids from the cysteine to the phenylalanine. Only the CDR3 part of the read is kept: 60 bases, read in frame from the first base. Looking up the germline V gene yields CDR1 LGHNA and CDR2 YNFKEQ.

The chain couples TRBV4-2 to TRBJ2-1, with TRBD2 identical over 13 junction bases. The receptor was derived from a female donor with multiple sclerosis, enrolled in a pregnancy study. Sample: CD4+ T cells from peripheral blood mononuclear cells, taken before pregnancy. Here is the DNA: TGTGCCAGCAGCCAGTCTACTAGCGGGAGGGTTTTCACCACAATAAATGAGCAGTTCTTC. The translation is CASSQSTSGRVFTTINEQFF.